This entry is about one T cell receptor beta chain. Antigen specificity is unknown. These data originate in a study of T-cell memory formation after mild COVID-19. Study overall: TCR clusters were mostly donor specific. Overall study results and limits: While clones contracting from day 15 to 85 were balanced between CD4 and CD8, later expanders leaned CD4+. Within pre-infection memory, some responding clones were found, suggesting cross-reactive memory joined.

With constant-segment primers, 5'RACE yielded cDNA libraries of TCR alpha and TCR beta that carried sample barcodes and UMIs. TCRdb re-derived calls from the 5' RACE reads in MiXCR, one entry per CDR3 protein. In the table there are hundreds of thousands of distinct CDR3 sequences, 18% of which are singletons. CDR1 and CDR2 (germline): MGHDK, SYGVNS. The CDR3 has 15 residues. The trim removed 5 bases at V and 8 bases at J, leaving 7 bases unmatched. The V gene is TRBV25-1, the J gene TRBJ1-6; TRBD1 matches at 9 bases. The sequencing input was PBMCs or a T cell subset sorted from them (not recorded which). This TCR derives from an adult woman who had mild COVID-19 (a few samples of this study predate the infection). Cell type and time point are not known. The CDR3 nucleotides read TGTGCCAGCAGTCTCGGACAGGGGAGTCATTCACCCCTCCACTTT. Protein sequence: CASSLGQGSHSPLHF.